This passage covers 22 T cell receptor beta chains from one sample sequenced in a study of regulatory T cells in long-lasting Graves disease. The time point is: newly diagnosed GD, antithyroid drugs for less than 3 months. Extracted PBMC RNA gave rise to the TCR library. Arm-PCR of CDR3 regions and iRepertoire HTBI primers were the basis on which TCR beta libraries were built. TCRdb used MiXCR to reprocess the multiplex PCR reads, holding one entry per CDR3 protein. Of about 560,000 distinct CDR3 sequences detected, 16% appear once; the ten largest clones hold more than 10%. This same sample was also taken into another study, of T cells in Graves' hyperthyroidism and ophthalmopathy.

The source material was peripheral blood mononuclear cells (PBMCs), sampled at new diagnosis, from a patient treated with antithyroid drugs. The receptors derive from a man aged 18 to 30 with Graves disease.

This clonotype was recorded at least ten times. The rearrangement joins TRBV10-3 to TRBJ2-1, with 8 bases that match TRBD2. J gave up 15 bases and V 2 bases, and 6 bases lay outside the gene matches. The CDR3 is 12 amino acids. Germline loops: CDR1 ENHRY, CDR2 SYGVKD. The CDR3 region is CAISERSGSGFF. CDR3 in DNA: TGTGCCATCAGTGAGCGGAGCGGGAGTGGGTTCTTC.

This clonotype has a single count. A much larger clone differs by one base, so this may be a read error. The chain uses TRBV6-1 and TRBJ1-6; maybe TRBD1 (6 bases). The germline V gene has CDR1 MNHNS and CDR2 SASEGT. CDR3 length equals 12 residues. The V end lost 6 bases, the J end lost 7 bases, and 7 bases lay between the germline ends. DNA for the CDR3: TGTGCCAGCAGACAGGGAAATTCACCCCTCCACTTT. The encoded protein is CASRQGNSPLHF.

The V and J genes are TRBV7-9 and TRBJ1-5; 11 bases fit TRBD1. The CDR3 is 14 residues long. V was clipped by 5 bases and J by 10 bases; unmatched bases: 7. In germline, CDR1 is SEHNR, CDR2 FQNEAQ (reference sequence). CDR3 sequence (DNA): TGTGCCAGCAGCCCGGGACAGGGGGTTTTACCCCAGCATTTT. This translates into CASSPGQGVLPQHF.

The V and J genes are TRBV19 and TRBJ1-5, with 9 bases aligning to TRBD1. V lost 5 bases and J lost 6; bases outside the gene matches: 8. The CDR3 covers 15 residues. In germline, CDR1 is LNHDA, CDR2 SQIVND (reference sequence). CDR3 in amino acids: CASSPGQGLGQPQHF. DNA for the CDR3: TGTGCCAGTAGTCCCGGACAGGGGCTTGGTCAGCCCCAGCATTTT.

This clonotype has ten or more counts. The rearrangement uses TRBV7-9 and TRBJ2-3, with TRBD2 matching 8 bases. The length of the CDR3 is 14 residues. Germline V gene sequence: CDR1 SEHNR, CDR2 FQNEAQ (reference sequence). With 5 bases clipped from V and 2 bases from J, the junction kept 3 bases outside the gene matches. The CDR3, as DNA: TGTGCCAGCAGCATTAGCGGGAACACAGATACGCAGTATTTT. This gives the protein CASSISGNTDTQYF.

There are many counts of this clonotype. The genes are TRBV3-1 and TRBJ2-1; possibly TRBD2 for D (5 bases). The CDR3 is 15 amino acids. CDR1 and CDR2 from the germline V gene are LGHDT and YNNKEL (reference sequence). Trimming removed 1 base from V and 6 bases from J, with 13 bases in between. CDR3 region: CASSQVVGVSNEQFF. CDR3 bases: TGTGCCAGCAGCCAAGTCGTGGGAGTGTCCAATGAGCAGTTCTTC.

The chain joins TRBV3-1 to TRBJ2-1; 14 bases agree with TRBD2. J lost 7 bases, V lost 3 bases, and 8 bases had no gene match. This CDR3 region has 17 residues. Germline CDR1 LGHDT, CDR2 YNNKEL (reference sequence). CDR3 residues: CASSQGTSGSLRNEQFF. The CDR3 DNA sequence: TGTGCCAGCAGCCAGGGGACTAGCGGGAGTCTAAGGAATGAGCAGTTCTTC.

V and J are TRBV5-1 and TRBJ1-2, with D possibly being TRBD1 (5 bases). V lost 4 bases to trimming and J lost 0 bases, with 13 bases between them. This CDR3 has 15 residues. The germline V gene encodes CDR1 SGHRS and CDR2 YFSETQ. The CDR3: CASSVDRDANYGYTF. As DNA, the CDR3 is TGCGCCAGCAGCGTTGACAGAGACGCTAACTATGGCTACACCTTC. Combining the CDR3 with reference TRBV5-1 and TRBJ1-2 gives the whole variable domain KAGVTQTPRYLIKTRGQQVTLSCSPISGHRSVSWYQQTPGQGLQFLFEYFSETQRNKGNFPGRFSGRQFSNSRSEMNVSTLELGDSALYLCASSVDRDANYGYTFGSGTRLTVV.

J is TRBJ2-1 and V is TRBV9; D is perhaps TRBD2 (6 bases). V was shortened by 6 bases and J by 4 bases, with 14 bases between the two germline ends. The CDR3 is 14 residues long. Germline V gene data show CDR1 as SGDLS and CDR2 as YYNGEE. CDR3 in DNA: TGTGCCAGCAACCAGGGAGGCCCTTACAATGAGCAGTTCTTC. Amino acid sequence: CASNQGGPYNEQFF. The complete variable domain, with remaining parts taken from reference TRBV9 and TRBJ2-1, reads DSGVTQTPKHLITATGQRVTLRCSPRSGDLSVYWYQQSLDQGLQFLIQYYNGEERAKGNILERFSAQQFPDLHSELNLSSLELGDSALYFCASNQGGPYNEQFFGPGTRLTVL.

The table lists this clonotype with many counts. At one end the junction does not follow the germline gene, possibly because of a read error. The rearrangement joins TRBV5-1 to TRBJ1-1, with no clear D. The CDR3 is made up of 14 amino acids. Germline V gene data show CDR1 as SGHRS and CDR2 as YFSETQ. CDR3 coding DNA: TGTGCCAGCAGCTTAGGCGGAGTCAACACTGAAGCTTTCTTT. It is translated as CASSLGGVNTEAFF.

The chain combines TRBV5-5 with TRBJ2-3; 8 nucleotides align to TRBD1. The CDR3 runs to 17 residues. After removal of 4 bases from V and 3 bases from J, the junction contained 13 bases not matched to a gene. Germline values: CDR1 SGHKS, CDR2 YYEKEE (reference sequence). In DNA, the CDR3 is TGTGCCAGCAGCCGGGCAGGAGGGACAGGTCCAACAGATACGCAGTATTTT. Protein: CASSRAGGTGPTDTQYF.

This clonotype was picked up many times. The rearrangement joins TRBV29-1 to TRBJ1-1, with D unclear. With 6 bases removed from V and 7 bases from J, the gap between germline ends came to 9 bases. This CDR3 contains 10 residues. Germline V gene data show CDR1 as SQVTM and CDR2 as ANQGSEA. The CDR3 DNA reads TGCAGCGTGGCAAGGGATGAAGCTTTCTTT. Translated, it gives CSVARDEAFF.

The chain carries TRBV5-6 and TRBJ2-2; TRBD1 matches 7 bases. Germline V gene sequence: CDR1 SGHDT, CDR2 YYEEEE. This CDR3 contains 14 residues. The junction had 7 bases not matched to a gene; V was cut back by 5 bases and J by 6 bases. The CDR3 bases are TGTGCCAGCAGATCACAGGGGTCGTCCGGGGAGCTGTTTTTT. This codes for CASRSQGSSGELFF.

This clonotype was picked up many times. V and J are TRBV11-2 and TRBJ2-1; 11 bases match TRBD1. The V gene's germline CDR1 is SGHAT and CDR2 FQNNGV. V gave up 4 bases and J gave up 4 bases; unmatched junction bases: 3. CDR3 length equals 15 residues. CDR3 loop: CASSYRDRGYNEQFF. Here the CDR3 DNA reads TGTGCCAGCAGCTACCGGGACAGGGGGTACAATGAGCAGTTCTTC.

J is TRBJ2-5 and V is TRBV6-1; D is perhaps TRBD1 or TRBD2 (6 bases each). Trimming shortened V by 11 bases and J by 4 bases, and 20 bases separated the two germline ends. Per germline, CDR1 MNHNS and CDR2 SASEGT. This CDR3 has 14 residues. The CDR3 DNA is TGTGCCGGCGGTCTTGTGGGGGGCCCAGAGACCCAGTACTTC. It yields the protein CAGGLVGGPETQYF.

CDR3 loop: CASRSPWGDNSPLHF. CDR3 nucleotides: TGTGCCAGCAGATCCCCCTGGGGGGACAATTCACCCCTCCACTTT. The J gene is TRBJ1-6, the V gene TRBV12-3 or TRBV12-4; the D gene is possibly TRBD1 (5 bases). The CDR3 sequence is 15 residues long. V was shortened by 6 bases and J by 7 bases, with 16 bases between the two germline ends.

This clonotype was detected many times. The chain has TRBV10-3 and TRBJ2-7; TRBD2 agrees at 10 bases. With 6 bases clipped from V and 4 bases from J, the junction kept 3 bases outside the gene matches. This CDR3 contains 13 residues. Germline V gene data show CDR1 as ENHRY and CDR2 as SYGVKD. For the CDR3, the DNA is TGTGCCATCAGCGCACTAGCGGGATACGAGCAGTACTTC. Its translation is CAISALAGYEQYF.

V gene TRBV9 combines with J gene TRBJ2-2, with D possibly called TRBD1 or TRBD2 (5 bases each). This CDR3 is 15 amino acids long. Trimming removed 0 bases from V and 5 bases from J, with 11 bases in between. Germline values: CDR1 SGDLS, CDR2 YYNGEE. Written as DNA, the CDR3 is TGTGCCAGCAGCGTAGGGGGCGGGCTGACCGGGGAGCTGTTTTTT. Its translation: CASSVGGGLTGELFF. Based on the CDR3 plus reference TRBV9 and TRBJ2-2, the full variable domain is DSGVTQTPKHLITATGQRVTLRCSPRSGDLSVYWYQQSLDQGLQFLIQYYNGEERAKGNILERFSAQQFPDLHSELNLSSLELGDSALYFCASSVGGGLTGELFFGEGSRLTVL.

This clonotype has a handful of counts. The chain employs TRBV12-3 or TRBV12-4 and TRBJ1-1; TRBD1 matches at 7 bases. The CDR3 loop spans 14 amino acids. The junction had 7 bases not matched to a gene; V was cut back by 6 bases and J by 3 bases. The CDR3 DNA follows: TGTGCCAGCAGGCGGGGACAGAGGGACACTGAAGCTTTCTTT. Its translation: CASRRGQRDTEAFF.

Concerning this clonotype: Just one base apart from a much larger clone, this may be a read error. The V and J genes are TRBV6-2 or TRBV6-3 and TRBJ1-2; no definite D call. Trimming shortened V by 6 bases and J by 8 bases, and 7 bases separated the two germline ends. The CDR3 has 10 residues. Germline V gene sequence: CDR1 MNHEY, CDR2 SVGEGT. CDR3 coding DNA: TGTGCCAGCAGCCGGTCAGGCTACACCTTC. It encodes CASSRSGYTF.

Only a few counts were recorded for this clonotype. V and J are TRBV25-1 and TRBJ2-2, with no clear D. CDR1 is MGHDK, CDR2 SYGVNS, per germline. This CDR3 has 19 amino acids. V lost 4 bases, J lost 0 bases, and 21 bases lay in between. CDR3 sequence reads: CASSASDRSLFSNTGELFF. The CDR3 coding sequence is TGTGCCAGCAGTGCCTCGGACCGGTCCCTTTTTTCGAACACCGGGGAGCTGTTTTTT.

This clonotype was seen many times. The chain links TRBV3-1 to TRBJ1-2; no firm D call. V was cut by 3 bases and J by 2 bases, with 1 base left in between. Germline-derived CDR1 and CDR2 are LGHDT and YNNKEL (reference sequence). The CDR3 runs to 11 residues. CDR3 amino acids: CASSHNYGYTF. The DNA of the CDR3 is TGTGCCAGCAGCCACAACTATGGCTACACCTTC.